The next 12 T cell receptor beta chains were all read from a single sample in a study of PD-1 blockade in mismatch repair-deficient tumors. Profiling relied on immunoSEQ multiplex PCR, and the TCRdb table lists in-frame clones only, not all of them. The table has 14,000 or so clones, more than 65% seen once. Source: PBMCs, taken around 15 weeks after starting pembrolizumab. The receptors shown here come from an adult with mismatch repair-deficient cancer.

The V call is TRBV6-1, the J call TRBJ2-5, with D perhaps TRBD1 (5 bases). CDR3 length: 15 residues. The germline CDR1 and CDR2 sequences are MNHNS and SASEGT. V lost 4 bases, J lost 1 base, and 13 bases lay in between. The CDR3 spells CASSAGSKLQETQYF. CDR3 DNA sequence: TGTGCCAGCAGTGCAGGGTCTAAACTCCAAGAGACCCAGTACTTC.

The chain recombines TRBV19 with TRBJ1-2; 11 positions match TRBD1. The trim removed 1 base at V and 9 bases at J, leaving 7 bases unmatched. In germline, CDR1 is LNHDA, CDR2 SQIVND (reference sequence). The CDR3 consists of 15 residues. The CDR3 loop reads CASSIAGGTGGRYTF. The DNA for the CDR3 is TGTGCCAGTAGTATAGCGGGTGGGACAGGGGGACGCTACACCTTC.

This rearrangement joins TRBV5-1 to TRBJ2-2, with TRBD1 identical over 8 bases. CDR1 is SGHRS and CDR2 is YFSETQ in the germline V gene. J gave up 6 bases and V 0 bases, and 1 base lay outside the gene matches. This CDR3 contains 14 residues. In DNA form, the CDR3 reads TGCGCCAGCAGCTTGGAGACAGGGGCCGGGGAGCTGTTTTTT. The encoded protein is CASSLETGAGELFF.

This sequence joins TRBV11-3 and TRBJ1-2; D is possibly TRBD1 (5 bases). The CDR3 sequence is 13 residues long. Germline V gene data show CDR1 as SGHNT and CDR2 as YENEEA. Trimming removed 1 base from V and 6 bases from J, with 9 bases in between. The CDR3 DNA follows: TGTGCCAGCAGCTTAGGAGGAGGGGATGGCTACACCTTC. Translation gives CASSLGGGDGYTF.

The CDR3 nucleotides read TGTGCCAGCAGCGTAGACCAGGGCGTGAACATTCAGTACTTC. As protein: CASSVDQGVNIQYF. The chain couples TRBV9 to TRBJ2-4, with a tentative D call TRBD1 (5 bases). The germline V gene has CDR1 SGDLS and CDR2 YYNGEE. The CDR3 sequence is 14 residues long. V lost 0 bases and J 7 bases, leaving 11 bases between the germline ends.

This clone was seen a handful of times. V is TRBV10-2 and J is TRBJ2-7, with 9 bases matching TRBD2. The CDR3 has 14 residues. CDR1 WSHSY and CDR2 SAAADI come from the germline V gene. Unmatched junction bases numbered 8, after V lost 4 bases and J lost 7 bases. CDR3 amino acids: CASSGQGLAREQYF. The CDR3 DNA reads TGCGCCAGCAGTGGACAGGGACTAGCAAGGGAGCAGTACTTC.

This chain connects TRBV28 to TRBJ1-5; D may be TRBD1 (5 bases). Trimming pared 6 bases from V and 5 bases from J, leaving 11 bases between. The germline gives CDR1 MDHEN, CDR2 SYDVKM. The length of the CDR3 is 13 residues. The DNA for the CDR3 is TGTGCCAGCAGAATACCAGGGTATCAGCCCCAGCATTTT. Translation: CASRIPGYQPQHF.

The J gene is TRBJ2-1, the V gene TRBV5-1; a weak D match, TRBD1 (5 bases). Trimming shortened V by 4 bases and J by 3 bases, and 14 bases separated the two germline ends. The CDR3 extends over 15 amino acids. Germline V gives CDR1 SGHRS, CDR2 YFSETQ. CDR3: CASSPTELLYNEQFF. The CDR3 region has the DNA TGCGCCAGCAGCCCGACAGAACTCCTCTACAATGAGCAGTTCTTC.

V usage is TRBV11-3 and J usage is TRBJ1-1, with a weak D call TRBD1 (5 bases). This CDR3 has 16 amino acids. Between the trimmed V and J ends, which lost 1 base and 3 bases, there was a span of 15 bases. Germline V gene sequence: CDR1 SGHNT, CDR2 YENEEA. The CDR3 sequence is CASSLVGKQAYTEAFF. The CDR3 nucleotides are TGTGCCAGCAGCTTAGTAGGTAAACAGGCCTACACTGAAGCTTTCTTT.

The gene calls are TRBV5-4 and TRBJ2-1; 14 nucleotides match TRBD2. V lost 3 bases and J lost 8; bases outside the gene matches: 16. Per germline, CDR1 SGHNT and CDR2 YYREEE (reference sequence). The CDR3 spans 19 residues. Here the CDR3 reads CASSSFTTSGRARSDEQFF. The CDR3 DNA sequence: TGTGCCAGCAGCTCCTTCACGACTAGCGGGAGGGCCCGCAGCGATGAGCAGTTCTTC.

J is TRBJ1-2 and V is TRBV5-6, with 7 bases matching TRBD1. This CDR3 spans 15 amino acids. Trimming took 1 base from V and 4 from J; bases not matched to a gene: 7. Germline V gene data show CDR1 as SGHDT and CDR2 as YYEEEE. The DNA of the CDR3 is TGTGCCAGCAGCTTGTCCGGGACAGTCCTCTATGGCTACACCTTC. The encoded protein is CASSLSGTVLYGYTF.

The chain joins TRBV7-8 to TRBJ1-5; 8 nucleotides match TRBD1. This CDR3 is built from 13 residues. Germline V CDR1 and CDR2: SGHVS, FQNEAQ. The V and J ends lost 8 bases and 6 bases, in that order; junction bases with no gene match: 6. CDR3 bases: TGTGCCAGCGGGGCAGGGGGCTTTCAGCCCCAGCATTTT. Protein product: CASGAGGFQPQHF.